The TCR beta chain described here comes from a study of blood T cell repertoires in COVID-19. This clone was detected many times. Mismatch with germline at one junction end may stem from a read error. Original processing methods: Estimated nucleated cell counts came from reference gene primer amplification. TCRdb's copy holds only in-frame clones and misses some; the assay was immunoSEQ multiplex PCR. The V and J calls and clone size come from that table; D and trimming were worked out from the DNA. The sample includes about 210,000 clones, approximately 80% seen only once; the top ten take more than 10%. The V gene's germline CDR1 is MDHEN and CDR2 SYDVKM. This CDR3 spans 13 amino acids.

The receptor's source is a human donor in a cohort sampled during active COVID-19. The rearrangement uses TRBV28 and TRBJ1-2; D is unclear. Sequenced input: peripheral blood. DNA of the CDR3: TGTGCCAGCAGTAAAGTTCCCCTCTATGCCTACACCTTC. This translates into CASSKVPLYAYTF.